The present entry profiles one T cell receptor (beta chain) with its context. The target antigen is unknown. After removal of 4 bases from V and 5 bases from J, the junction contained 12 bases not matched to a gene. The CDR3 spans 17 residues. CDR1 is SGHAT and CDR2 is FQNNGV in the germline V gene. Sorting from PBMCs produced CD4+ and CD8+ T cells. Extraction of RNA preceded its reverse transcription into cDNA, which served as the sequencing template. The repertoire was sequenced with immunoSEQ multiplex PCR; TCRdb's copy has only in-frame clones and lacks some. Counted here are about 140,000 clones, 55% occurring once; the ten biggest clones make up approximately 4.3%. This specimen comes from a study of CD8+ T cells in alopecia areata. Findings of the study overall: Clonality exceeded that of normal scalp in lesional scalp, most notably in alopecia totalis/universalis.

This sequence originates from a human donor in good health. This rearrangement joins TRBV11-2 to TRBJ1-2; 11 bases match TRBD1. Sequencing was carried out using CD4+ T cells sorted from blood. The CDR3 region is CASSSLSGQGVSYGYTF. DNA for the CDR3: TGTGCCAGCAGCTCTCTGTCGGGACAGGGGGTTAGTTATGGCTACACCTTC.